The rows below give T cell receptor beta chains drawn from one sample of a study of OX40 agonist ivuxolimab in advanced cancers. Produced via immunoSEQ multiplex PCR; TCRdb's table is partial and in-frame only. The data contain tens of thousands of clones, 80% of them singletons. Sequenced here: CD4+ or CD8+ T cells sorted from blood, sampled in a trial of the OX40 agonist ivuxolimab. The receptors stem from an adult with an advanced solid tumor such as melanoma, head and neck, liver or kidney cancer. Both conserved end residues are part of each CDR3. Each record gives: J gene, V gene, CDR3 protein.

J gene: TRBJ1-1
V gene: TRBV5-6
CDR3 protein: CASSLVGMNTEAFF

J gene: TRBJ2-7
V gene: TRBV2
CDR3 protein: CASGQSSYEQYF

J gene: TRBJ1-1
V gene: TRBV9
CDR3 protein: CASSVAPVPQGLGTEAFF

J gene: TRBJ1-2
V gene: TRBV11-2
CDR3 protein: CASSPNKGYSDYTF

J gene: TRBJ1-5
V gene: TRBV9
CDR3 protein: CASSVGNNQPQHF

J gene: TRBJ2-5
V gene: TRBV27
CDR3 protein: CASSRGLAGGETQYF

J gene: TRBJ2-5
V gene: TRBV6-5
CDR3 protein: CASRRDGQETQYF

J gene: TRBJ1-1
V gene: TRBV7-5
CDR3 protein: CASSLSQAGDFMNTEAFF

J gene: TRBJ1-1
V gene: TRBV5-6
CDR3 protein: CASSLEPNLTGDQTEAFF

J gene: TRBJ2-7
V gene: TRBV2
CDR3 protein: CASSLGQGSYEQYF

J gene: TRBJ1-1
V gene: TRBV6-5
CDR3 protein: CASREIMNTEAFF

J gene: TRBJ2-1
V gene: TRBV10-1
CDR3 protein: CASSEGASGGGSYNEQFF

J gene: TRBJ2-1
V gene: TRBV11-2
CDR3 protein: CASSSPSGRARNEQFF

J gene: TRBJ1-2
V gene: TRBV7-2
CDR3 protein: CASSLAGREYYGYTF

J gene: TRBJ2-7
V gene: TRBV7-9
CDR3 protein: CASSPGLVYEQYF

J gene: TRBJ1-1
V gene: TRBV29-1
CDR3 protein: CSVDRVGRESFF

J gene: TRBJ2-6
V gene: TRBV29-1
CDR3 protein: CSVELSGANVLTF

J gene: TRBJ2-7
V gene: TRBV7-2
CDR3 protein: CASSHSAGKTYEQYF

J gene: TRBJ1-1
V gene: TRBV2
CDR3 protein: CASSGQGDTEAFF

J gene: TRBJ1-6
V gene: TRBV5-6
CDR3 protein: CASSFVGQGNSPLHF

J gene: TRBJ2-4
V gene: TRBV18
CDR3 protein: CASSPRVGKNIQYF

J gene: TRBJ2-7
V gene: TRBV6-5
CDR3 protein: CASSKSLAGSYEQYF

J gene: TRBJ2-3
V gene: TRBV7-2
CDR3 protein: CASSLQSGQSTDTQYF

J gene: TRBJ2-3
V gene: TRBV5-1
CDR3 protein: CASSPNPSGSTDTQYF

J gene: TRBJ2-7
V gene: TRBV18
CDR3 protein: CASSLEGGVGDHEQYF

J gene: TRBJ2-3
V gene: TRBV19
CDR3 protein: CASSIVEGSADTQYF

J gene: TRBJ1-2
V gene: TRBV30
CDR3 protein: CAWSVYRVAYGYTF

J gene: TRBJ2-5
V gene: TRBV9
CDR3 protein: CASSAQGQGYETQYF

J gene: TRBJ2-7
V gene: TRBV7-9
CDR3 protein: CASSLAGVDYEQYF

J gene: TRBJ1-2
V gene: TRBV7-2
CDR3 protein: CASSFLTGYGYTF

J gene: TRBJ1-2
V gene: TRBV5-1
CDR3 protein: CASSLRQESNYGYTF

J gene: TRBJ1-1
V gene: TRBV29-1
CDR3 protein: CSVDEGTDSAFF

J gene: TRBJ1-1
V gene: TRBV10-3
CDR3 protein: CAIKGEEGLNTEAFF

J gene: TRBJ1-3
V gene: TRBV30
CDR3 protein: CAWTGFNRRSGNTIYF

J gene: TRBJ2-3
V gene: TRBV6-1
CDR3 protein: CASTKTGHTDTQYF

J gene: TRBJ2-2
V gene: TRBV5-4
CDR3 protein: CASSSGLTTGELFF

J gene: TRBJ2-3
V gene: TRBV5-1
CDR3 protein: CASSLVGPSPDTQYF

J gene: TRBJ2-5
V gene: TRBV12-5
CDR3 protein: CASGPGRTQETQYF

J gene: TRBJ2-7
V gene: TRBV7-2
CDR3 protein: CASSLSSRRYEQYF

J gene: TRBJ1-2
V gene: TRBV5-4
CDR3 protein: CASRQAENYGYTF

J gene: TRBJ2-1
V gene: TRBV29-1
CDR3 protein: CSVERSSYNEQFF

J gene: TRBJ2-3
V gene: TRBV7-8
CDR3 protein: CASSPSIYTDTQYF

J gene: TRBJ1-4
V gene: TRBV11-2
CDR3 protein: CASSLVGGRGEKLFF

J gene: TRBJ2-1
V gene: TRBV5-1
CDR3 protein: CASSLTSGTNSYNEQFF

J gene: TRBJ1-5
V gene: TRBV4-1
CDR3 protein: CASSRLLRGNQPQHF

J gene: TRBJ2-1
V gene: TRBV14
CDR3 protein: CASSPRELARYNEQFF

J gene: TRBJ2-5
V gene: TRBV30
CDR3 protein: CAWSPGLAGGVKTQYF

J gene: TRBJ2-1
V gene: TRBV11-2
CDR3 protein: CASSQRLAEYNEQFF

J gene: TRBJ2-2
V gene: TRBV6-5
CDR3 protein: CASSYVSGGELFF

J gene: TRBJ1-5
V gene: TRBV6-6
CDR3 protein: CASRGGGGENQPQHF

J gene: TRBJ1-1
V gene: TRBV5-6
CDR3 protein: CASSLADVAGEDTEAFF